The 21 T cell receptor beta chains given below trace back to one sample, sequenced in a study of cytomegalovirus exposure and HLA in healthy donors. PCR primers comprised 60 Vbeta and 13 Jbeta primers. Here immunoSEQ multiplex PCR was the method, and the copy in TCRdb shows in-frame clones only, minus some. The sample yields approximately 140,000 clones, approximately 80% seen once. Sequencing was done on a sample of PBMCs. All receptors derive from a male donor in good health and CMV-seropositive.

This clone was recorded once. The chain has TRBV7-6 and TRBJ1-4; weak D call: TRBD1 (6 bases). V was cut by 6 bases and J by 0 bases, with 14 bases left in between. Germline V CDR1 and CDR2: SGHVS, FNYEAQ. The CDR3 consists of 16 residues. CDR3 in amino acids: CASSIASGATNEKLFF. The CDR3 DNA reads TGTGCCAGCAGTATAGCCTCAGGGGCAACTAATGAAAAACTGTTTTTT.

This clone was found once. CDR3 in amino acids: CASSLSRITYNEQFF. Here the CDR3 DNA reads TGTGCCAGCAGCTTAAGCCGAATAACTTACAATGAGCAGTTCTTC. The chain is built from TRBV11-2 and TRBJ2-1; D not certain. CDR3 length: 15 residues. The germline gives CDR1 SGHAT, CDR2 FQNNGV. Trimming took 2 bases from V and 4 from J, leaving 12 bases between them. The full variable domain, rest sourced from reference TRBV11-2 and TRBJ2-1, is EAGVAQSPRYKIIEKRQSVAFWCNPISGHATLYWYQQILGQGPKLLIQFQNNGVVDDSQLPKDRFSAERLKGVDSTLKIQPAKLEDSAVYLCASSLSRITYNEQFFGPGTRLTVL.

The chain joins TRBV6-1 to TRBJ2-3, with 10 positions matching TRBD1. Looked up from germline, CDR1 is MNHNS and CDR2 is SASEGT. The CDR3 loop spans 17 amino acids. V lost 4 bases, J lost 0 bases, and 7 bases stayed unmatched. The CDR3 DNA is TGTGCCAGCAGTGCCCGAAGACAGGGGGCGAGCACAGATACGCAGTATTTT. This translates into CASSARRQGASTDTQYF.

The CDR3, as DNA: TGTGCCAGCAGCAAACACCCCAGGGGGCGGAAAGCTTTCTTT. Its protein product is CASSKHPRGRKAFF. The chain joins TRBV21-1 to TRBJ1-1; TRBD1, as called in the table, went unchecked against the DNA. TRBV21-1 is labeled a pseudogene. This CDR3 has 14 amino acids.

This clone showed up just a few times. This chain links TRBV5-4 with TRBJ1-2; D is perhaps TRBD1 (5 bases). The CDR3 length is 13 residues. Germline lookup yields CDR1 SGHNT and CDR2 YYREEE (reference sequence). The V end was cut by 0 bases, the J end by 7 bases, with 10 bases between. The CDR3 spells CASSLGVGAGYTF. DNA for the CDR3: TGTGCCAGCAGCTTGGGGGTAGGGGCTGGCTACACCTTC.

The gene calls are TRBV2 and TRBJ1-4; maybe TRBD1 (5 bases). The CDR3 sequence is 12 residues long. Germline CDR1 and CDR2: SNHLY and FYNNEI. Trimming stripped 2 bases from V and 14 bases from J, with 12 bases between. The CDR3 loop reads CASSEPQGVLFF. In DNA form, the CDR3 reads TGTGCCAGCAGTGAACCCCAAGGGGTGCTGTTTTTT. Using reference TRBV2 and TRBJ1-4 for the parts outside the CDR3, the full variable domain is EPEVTQTPSHQVTQMGQEVILRCVPISNHLYFYWYRQILGQKVEFLVSFYNNEISEKSEIFDDQFSVERPDGSNFTLKIRSTKLEDSAMYFCASSEPQGVLFFGSGTQLSVL.

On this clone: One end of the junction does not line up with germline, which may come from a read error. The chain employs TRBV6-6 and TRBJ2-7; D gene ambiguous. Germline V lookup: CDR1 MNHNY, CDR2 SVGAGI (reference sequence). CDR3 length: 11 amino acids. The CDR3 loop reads CASRYSYEQYF. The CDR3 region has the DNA TGTGCCAGCAGATACTCCTACGAGCAGTACTTC.

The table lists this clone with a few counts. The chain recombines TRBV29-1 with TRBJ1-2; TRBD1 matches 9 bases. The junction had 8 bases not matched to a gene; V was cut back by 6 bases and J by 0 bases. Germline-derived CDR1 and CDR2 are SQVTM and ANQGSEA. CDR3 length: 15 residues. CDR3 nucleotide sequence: TGCAGCGTCCTACGACAGGGGGGAGCTAACTATGGCTACACCTTC. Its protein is CSVLRQGGANYGYTF. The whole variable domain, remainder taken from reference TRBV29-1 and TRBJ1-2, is SAVISQKPSRDICQRGTSLTIQCQVDSQVTMMFWYRQQPGQSLTLIATANQGSEATYESGFVIDKFPISRPNLTFSTLTVSNMSPEDSSIYLCSVLRQGGANYGYTFGSGTRLTVV.

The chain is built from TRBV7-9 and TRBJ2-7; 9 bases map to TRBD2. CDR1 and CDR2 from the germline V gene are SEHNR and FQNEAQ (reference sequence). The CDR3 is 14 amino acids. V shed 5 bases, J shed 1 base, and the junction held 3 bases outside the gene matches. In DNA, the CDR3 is TGTGCCAGCAGCGCGGGGGGGCAATCCTACGAGCAGTACTTC. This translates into CASSAGGQSYEQYF.

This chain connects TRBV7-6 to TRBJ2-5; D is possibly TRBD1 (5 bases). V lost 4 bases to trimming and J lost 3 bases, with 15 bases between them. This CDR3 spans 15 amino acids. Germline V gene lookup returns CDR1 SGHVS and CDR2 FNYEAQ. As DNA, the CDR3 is TGTGCCAGCAGCTCGGATGCCAGGGTAGAAGAGACCCAGTACTTC. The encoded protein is CASSSDARVEETQYF.

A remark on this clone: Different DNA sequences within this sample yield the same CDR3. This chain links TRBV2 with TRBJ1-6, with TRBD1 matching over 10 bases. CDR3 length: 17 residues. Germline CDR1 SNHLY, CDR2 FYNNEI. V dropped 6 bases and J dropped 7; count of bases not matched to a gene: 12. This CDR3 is CASRARDRGVLNSPLHF. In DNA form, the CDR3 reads TGTGCCAGCAGGGCGCGGGACAGGGGTGTCTTGAATTCACCCCTCCACTTT.

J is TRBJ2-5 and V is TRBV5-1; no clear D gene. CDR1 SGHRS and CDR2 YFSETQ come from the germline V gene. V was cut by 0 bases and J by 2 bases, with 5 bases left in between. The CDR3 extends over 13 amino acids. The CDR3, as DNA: TGCGCCAGCAGCTTGGGCGTGCAAGAGACCCAGTACTTC. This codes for CASSLGVQETQYF.

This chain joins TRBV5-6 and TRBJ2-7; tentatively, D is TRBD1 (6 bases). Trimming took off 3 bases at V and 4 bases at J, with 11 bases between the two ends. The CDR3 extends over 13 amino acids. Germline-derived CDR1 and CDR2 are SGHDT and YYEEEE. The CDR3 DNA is TGTGCCAGCAGCTGGGAACAGGGTTACGAGCAGTACTTC. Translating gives CASSWEQGYEQYF.

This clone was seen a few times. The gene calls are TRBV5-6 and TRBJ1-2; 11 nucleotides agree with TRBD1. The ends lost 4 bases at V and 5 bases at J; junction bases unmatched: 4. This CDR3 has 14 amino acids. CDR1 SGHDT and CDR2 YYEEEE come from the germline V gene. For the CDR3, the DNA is TGTGCCAGCAGCCCGGGACAGGGGGATTATGGCTACACCTTC. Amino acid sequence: CASSPGQGDYGYTF. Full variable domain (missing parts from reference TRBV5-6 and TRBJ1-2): DAGVTQSPTHLIKTRGQQVTLRCSPKSGHDTVSWYQQALGQGPQFIFQYYEEEERQRGNFPDRFSGHQFPNYSSELNVNALLLGDSALYLCASSPGQGDYGYTFGSGTRLTVV.

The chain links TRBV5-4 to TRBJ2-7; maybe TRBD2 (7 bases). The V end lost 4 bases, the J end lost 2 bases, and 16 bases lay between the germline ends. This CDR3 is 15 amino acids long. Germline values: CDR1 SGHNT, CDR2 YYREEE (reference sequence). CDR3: CASSGEGGRTYEQYF. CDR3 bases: TGTGCCAGCAGCGGGGAGGGGGGACGGACCTACGAGCAGTACTTC.

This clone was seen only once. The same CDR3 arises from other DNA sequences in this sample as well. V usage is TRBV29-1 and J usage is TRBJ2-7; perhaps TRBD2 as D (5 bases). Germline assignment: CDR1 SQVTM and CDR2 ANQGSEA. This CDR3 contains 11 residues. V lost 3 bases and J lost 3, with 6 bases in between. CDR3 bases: TGCAGCGTTGAGGGGAGCTACGAGCAGTACTTC. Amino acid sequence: CSVEGSYEQYF.

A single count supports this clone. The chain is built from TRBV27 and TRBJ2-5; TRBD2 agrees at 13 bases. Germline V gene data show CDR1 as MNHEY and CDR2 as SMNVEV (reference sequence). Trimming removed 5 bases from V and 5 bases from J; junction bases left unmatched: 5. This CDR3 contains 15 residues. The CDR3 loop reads CASSMLGLAGETQYF. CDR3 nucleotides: TGTGCCAGCAGTATGTTGGGACTAGCGGGGGAGACCCAGTACTTC.

CDR3 in DNA: TGTGCCAGCAGCTTAGTCACAGGGTTCACCTACGAGCAGTACTTC. This gives the protein CASSLVTGFTYEQYF. The chain employs TRBV7-9 and TRBJ2-7; a weak D match, TRBD1 (6 bases). The CDR3 has 15 residues. Germline V gene data show CDR1 as SEHNR and CDR2 as FQNEAQ (reference sequence). V gave up 1 base and J gave up 2 bases, with 12 bases separating them.

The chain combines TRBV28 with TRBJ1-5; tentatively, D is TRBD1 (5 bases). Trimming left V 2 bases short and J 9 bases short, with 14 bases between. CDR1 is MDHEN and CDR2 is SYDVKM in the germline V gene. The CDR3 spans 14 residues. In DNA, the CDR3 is TGTGCCAGCAGTTTAGGCCGGGGGGGTCTGCCCCAGCATTTT. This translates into CASSLGRGGLPQHF. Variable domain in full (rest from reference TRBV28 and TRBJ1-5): DVKVTQSSRYLVKRTGEKVFLECVQDMDHENMFWYRQDPGLGLRLIYFSYDVKMKEKGDIPEGYSVSREKKERFSLILESASTNQTSMYLCASSLGRGGLPQHFGDGTRLSIL.

The CDR3 DNA reads as TGTGCCAGCAGCTTAGTCGGCCAAGAGACCCAGTACTTC. This sequence encodes CASSLVGQETQYF. The chain employs TRBV11-2 and TRBJ2-5; D remains ambiguous. Per the germline V gene, CDR1 is SGHAT and CDR2 is FQNNGV. This CDR3 is 13 amino acids long. The germline V and J ends were trimmed by 1 base and 1 base, with 4 bases remaining between them.

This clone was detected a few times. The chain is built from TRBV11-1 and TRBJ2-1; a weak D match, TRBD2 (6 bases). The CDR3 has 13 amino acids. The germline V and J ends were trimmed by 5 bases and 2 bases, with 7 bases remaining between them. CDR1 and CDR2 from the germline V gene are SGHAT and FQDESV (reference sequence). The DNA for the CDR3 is TGTGCCAGCAGCGCGGGAACCTACAATGAGCAGTTCTTC. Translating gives CASSAGTYNEQFF.